These 32 T cell receptor beta chains were all obtained from the same sample, sequenced in a study of T cells after yellow fever vaccination. MiXCR was run by TCRdb on the 5' RACE reads, yielding one entry per CDR3 protein. The table has some 220,000 distinct CDR3 sequences, about 3% seen once; the top ten hold around 3%. The source material was CD4+ T cells sorted from PBMCs, sampled 10 days after the yellow fever booster vaccination. Every receptor here comes from a man aged 18 to 30 who received the YFV17D yellow fever vaccine.

CDR3 in DNA: TGTGCCAGCAGTTACCCGGGATCCCGTAGCAATCAGCCCCAGCATTTT. The encoded protein is CASSYPGSRSNQPQHF. The chain carries TRBV6-6 and TRBJ1-5, with D unclear. This CDR3 contains 16 residues. Trimming shortened V by 2 bases and J by 0 bases, and 11 bases separated the two germline ends. Germline CDR1 is MNHNY and CDR2 is SVGAGI (reference sequence).

This clonotype has more than one count but fewer than ten. This chain links TRBV9 with TRBJ2-1; perhaps TRBD2 as D (5 bases). Per germline, CDR1 SGDLS and CDR2 YYNGEE. CDR3 length: 14 amino acids. Trimming left V 7 bases short and J 4 bases short, with 15 bases between. This chain's CDR3 is CASGGYSTYNEQFF. CDR3 DNA sequence: TGTGCCAGCGGAGGATACAGCACTTACAATGAGCAGTTCTTC.

The V and J genes are TRBV3-1 and TRBJ1-5; 7 bases agree with TRBD1. The CDR3 sequence is 16 residues long. Germline lookup yields CDR1 LGHDT and CDR2 YNNKEL (reference sequence). J gave up 4 bases and V 1 base, and 7 bases lay outside the gene matches. CDR3 protein: CASSQATGEGNQPQHF. The CDR3 DNA reads as TGTGCCAGCAGCCAAGCCACAGGGGAGGGAAATCAGCCCCAGCATTTT.

This clonotype was counted between two and nine times. CDR3 coding DNA: TGTGCCAGCAGTAACAGGGGCGTCGACGAGCAGTACGTC. Amino acids: CASSNRGVDEQYV. This chain connects TRBV12-3 or TRBV12-4 to TRBJ2-7; 7 bases match TRBD1. V lost 5 bases and J lost 5; bases outside the gene matches: 6. The CDR3 length is 13 residues.

The chain recombines TRBV28 with TRBJ2-7; 7 nucleotides align to TRBD1. The CDR3 spans 13 residues. The V gene's germline CDR1 is MDHEN and CDR2 SYDVKM. The trim removed 4 bases at V and 9 bases at J, leaving 9 bases unmatched. DNA for the CDR3: TGTGCCAGCAGTTCGACAGGGCCGTGGGGGCAGTACGTC. This encodes CASSSTGPWGQYV.

This clonotype was detected ten times or more. The chain employs TRBV12-3 or TRBV12-4 and TRBJ2-3; no definite D call. This CDR3 comprises 11 residues. The V gene lost 6 bases and the J gene lost 6 bases, with 7 bases spanning the gap. The CDR3 DNA sequence: TGTGCCAGCAGAAGTCAGGATACGCAGTATTTT. Translation: CASRSQDTQYF.

The sample holds many counts of this clonotype. J is TRBJ2-2 and V is TRBV7-2; 7 bases agree with TRBD2. The CDR3 sequence is 14 residues long. Germline CDR1 SGHTA, CDR2 FQGNSA. V shed 1 base, J shed 5 bases, and the junction held 1 base outside the gene matches. The CDR3 spells CASSLDGRTGELFF. For the CDR3, the DNA is TGTGCCAGCAGCTTAGACGGGAGGACCGGGGAGCTGTTTTTT.

The sample holds many counts of this clonotype. This chain uses TRBV6-5 with TRBJ1-2, with D uncertain. Germline CDR1 and CDR2: MNHEY and SVGAGI. The CDR3 is made up of 13 amino acids. Deletions cut 8 bases from V and 5 bases from J, with 15 bases between. The CDR3 loop is CASGFSGGYGYTF. In DNA, the CDR3 is TGTGCCAGCGGGTTCTCGGGAGGGTATGGCTACACCTTC.

This clonotype was seen repeatedly, ten times or more. The chain links TRBV30 to TRBJ2-7; no definite D call. V dropped 4 bases and J dropped 0 bases, with 13 bases sitting between them. CDR1 GTSNPN and CDR2 SVGIG come from the germline V gene (reference sequence). The CDR3 contains 14 residues. This CDR3 is CAWKDKDASYEQYF. For the CDR3, the DNA is TGTGCCTGGAAAGACAAGGACGCCTCCTACGAGCAGTACTTC.

This clonotype was seen many times. The V gene is TRBV18, the J gene TRBJ1-5; unclear D gene. This CDR3 contains 15 residues. Germline V gene data show CDR1 as KGHSH and CDR2 as LQKENI. V lost 3 bases and J 4 bases, leaving 13 bases between the germline ends. The CDR3 spells CASSPSGGPNQPQHF. DNA for the CDR3: TGTGCCAGCTCACCTTCGGGAGGCCCAAATCAGCCCCAGCATTTT.

This clonotype was seen at least ten times. V gene TRBV2 combines with J gene TRBJ1-4; D gene ambiguous. CDR3 length equals 13 residues. Germline V gene data show CDR1 as SNHLY and CDR2 as FYNNEI. Trimming took 2 bases from V and 11 from J, leaving 12 bases between them. The CDR3 region has the DNA TGTGCCAGCAGTGAAACCCAGCGGGATAAACTGTTTTTT. It specifies CASSETQRDKLFF.

This clonotype has a handful of counts. V gene TRBV12-5 combines with J gene TRBJ1-1, with D perhaps TRBD1 (5 bases). This CDR3 has 12 residues. The germline V and J ends were trimmed by 5 bases and 5 bases, with 9 bases remaining between them. The V gene's germline CDR1 is LGHNT and CDR2 FRNRAP. The CDR3 sequence is CASGGHLTEAFF. The DNA of the CDR3 is TGTGCTAGTGGTGGACACTTGACTGAAGCTTTCTTT.

This clonotype was recorded a few times. The J gene is TRBJ1-4, the V gene TRBV2; D remains ambiguous. Germline V gives CDR1 SNHLY, CDR2 FYNNEI. The CDR3 has 14 amino acids. The ends were cut back, 6 bases at V and 0 bases at J, with 8 bases in the middle. CDR3 region: CASSPYATNEKLFF. CDR3 nucleotide sequence: TGTGCCAGCAGCCCTTATGCAACTAATGAAAAACTGTTTTTT.

Comments on this clonotype: This may be a read error, as it is one base from a much larger clone. Here the CDR3 reads CASSEWLGANVLTF. Written as DNA, the CDR3 is TGCGCCAGCAGCGAGTGGTTGGGGGCCAACGTCCTGACTTTC. The chain employs TRBV5-1 and TRBJ2-6; D ambiguous. The CDR3 covers 14 residues. From germline, CDR1 is SGHRS and CDR2 YFSETQ. V gave up 4 bases and J gave up 4 bases, with 9 bases separating them.

This clonotype was found many times. The chain uses TRBV7-9 and TRBJ2-5, with D perhaps matching TRBD1 or TRBD2 (6 bases each). The CDR3 has 14 residues. Trimming removed 1 base from V and 5 bases from J, with 11 bases in between. Germline V CDR1 and CDR2: SEHNR, FQNEAQ (reference sequence). The CDR3 region is CASSLVGGPETQYF. CDR3 DNA sequence: TGTGCCAGCAGCTTAGTCGGGGGCCCCGAGACCCAGTACTTC.

Only a few counts were recorded for this clonotype. The chain joins TRBV12-3 or TRBV12-4 to TRBJ2-7; 9 bases are a match to TRBD1. The CDR3 is made up of 14 amino acids. With V trimmed by 4 bases and J by 7 bases, 8 bases remained unmatched. The CDR3 loop is CASSSGTGPREQYF. The CDR3, as DNA: TGTGCCAGCAGTTCCGGGACAGGGCCGCGGGAGCAGTACTTC.

The table lists this clonotype with a few counts. The chain's CDR3 is CASSWGGQGETQYF. In DNA form, the CDR3 reads TGTGCCAGCAGCTGGGGGGGACAGGGTGAGACCCAGTACTTC. The chain joins TRBV7-3 to TRBJ2-5, with 9 bases aligning to TRBD1. Germline V gene lookup returns CDR1 SGHTA and CDR2 FQGTGA. The CDR3 has 14 amino acids. The ends lost 4 bases at V and 5 bases at J; junction bases unmatched: 5.

This clonotype appeared many times. The chain joins TRBV5-1 to TRBJ2-3, with 7 nucleotides matching TRBD1. J lost 5 bases, V lost 4 bases, and 7 bases had no gene match. This CDR3 contains 14 residues. Germline V CDR1 and CDR2: SGHRS, YFSETQ. CDR3 bases: TGCGCCAGCAGCACCGGGACAGTGATAGATACGCAGTATTTT. Protein: CASSTGTVIDTQYF.

The chain joins TRBV5-4 to TRBJ2-3; perhaps D is TRBD1 or TRBD2 (6 bases each). V lost 0 bases and J lost 5, with 10 bases in between. The CDR3 covers 14 residues. Germline assignment: CDR1 SGHNT and CDR2 YYREEE (reference sequence). CDR3 amino acids: CASSLGGAIDTQYF. CDR3 sequence (DNA): TGTGCCAGCAGCTTGGGGGGGGCAATAGATACGCAGTATTTT.

The chain links TRBV4-2 to TRBJ1-2; 8 bases match TRBD1. The junction had 3 bases not matched to a gene; V was cut back by 2 bases and J by 4 bases. Per germline, CDR1 LGHNA and CDR2 YNFKEQ. CDR3 size: 14 residues. The CDR3 loop is CASSQQGAFYGYTF. The CDR3 nucleotides read TGTGCCAGCAGCCAACAGGGGGCTTTCTATGGCTACACCTTC.

At least ten counts were recorded for this clonotype. This rearrangement joins TRBV3-2 to TRBJ1-5; TRBD1, as called in the table, went unchecked against the DNA. TRBV3-2 is tagged as a pseudogene. The CDR3 runs to 16 residues. CDR3 sequence: CASSQDKGGRNQPQHF. CDR3 sequence (DNA): TGTGCCAGCAGCCAAGATAAAGGGGGTAGGAATCAGCCCCAGCATTTT.

This chain links TRBV7-6 with TRBJ2-5; D is perhaps TRBD2 (7 bases). In germline, CDR1 is SGHVS, CDR2 FNYEAQ. V was clipped by 3 bases and J by 6 bases, with 17 bases between them. The length of the CDR3 is 15 residues. The CDR3 loop is CASSFVTGGEQTQYF. CDR3 in DNA: TGTGCCAGCAGCTTTGTTACGGGGGGCGAACAGACCCAGTACTTC. The full variable domain, with the rest looked up from reference TRBV7-6 and TRBJ2-5, is GAGVSQSPRYKVTKRGQDVALRCDPISGHVSLYWYRQALGQGPEFLTYFNYEAQQDKSGLPNDRFSAERPEGSISTLTIQRTEQRDSAMYRCASSFVTGGEQTQYFGPGTRLLVL.

At least ten counts were recorded for this clonotype. This chain joins TRBV7-2 and TRBJ2-1; D uncertain. Germline V gene sequence: CDR1 SGHTA, CDR2 FQGNSA. V gave up 1 base and J gave up 3 bases, with 10 bases separating them. This CDR3 contains 15 residues. The CDR3 region is CASSLVGVVYNEQFF. The CDR3 DNA is TGTGCCAGCAGCTTAGTTGGGGTGGTCTACAATGAGCAGTTCTTC.

This clonotype has ten or more counts. The V gene is TRBV5-1, the J gene TRBJ1-1; unclear D gene. The germline CDR1 and CDR2 sequences are SGHRS and YFSETQ. The CDR3 has 13 amino acids. Trimming stripped 1 base from V and 9 bases from J, with 13 bases between. In nucleotides, the CDR3 is TGCGCCAGCAGCTTGTTTTCCACCCAGCAAGCTTTCTTT. This gives the protein CASSLFSTQQAFF.

This clonotype turned up a few times. This rearrangement joins TRBV20-1 to TRBJ2-7; 8 bases line up with TRBD1. The CDR3 has 12 residues. Germline loops: CDR1 DFQATT, CDR2 SNEGSKA (reference sequence). Trimming took 6 bases from V and 5 from J; bases not matched to a gene: 6. The CDR3 reads CSADRTGNEQYF. CDR3 sequence (DNA): TGCAGTGCGGATCGGACAGGGAACGAGCAGTACTTC.

This clonotype was seen ten or more times. This chain links TRBV5-1 with TRBJ2-5, with D maybe TRBD2 (8 bases). Trimming took 4 bases from V and 3 from J, leaving 13 bases between them. Germline V lookup: CDR1 SGHRS, CDR2 YFSETQ. The CDR3 is 14 amino acids. Here the CDR3 DNA reads TGCGCCAGCAGCGGCGGGGGGACAGAAGAGACCCAGTACTTC. Protein: CASSGGGTEETQYF. The entire variable domain, with the rest obtained from reference TRBV5-1 and TRBJ2-5, is as follows: KAGVTQTPRYLIKTRGQQVTLSCSPISGHRSVSWYQQTPGQGLQFLFEYFSETQRNKGNFPGRFSGRQFSNSRSEMNVSTLELGDSALYLCASSGGGTEETQYFGPGTRLLVL.

This clonotype was found a few times. This rearrangement joins TRBV5-4 to TRBJ2-1, with 9 bases aligning to TRBD1. The germline CDR1 and CDR2 sequences are SGHNT and YYREEE (reference sequence). The CDR3 contains 15 residues. Trimming at V came to 6 bases and at J to 8 bases, leaving 12 bases not matched to a gene. The CDR3 region is CASTSRGQGIHEQFF. In nucleotides, the CDR3 is TGTGCCAGCACCTCCCGGGGACAGGGAATACATGAGCAGTTCTTC.

This clonotype was counted ten times or more. This chain joins TRBV6-2 or TRBV6-3 and TRBJ2-7, with 10 bases aligning to TRBD1. The CDR3 sequence is 14 residues long. The J segment lost 6 bases and the V segment lost 6 bases, leaving 8 bases of the junction unmatched. The germline V gene has CDR1 MNHEY and CDR2 SVGEGT. CDR3 coding DNA: TGTGCCAGCAGCACACGACAGGGGGCCATCGAGCAGTACGTC. This encodes CASSTRQGAIEQYV.

As for this clonotype: A much more abundant neighbour one base away suggests this may be a read error. This chain uses TRBV5-1 with TRBJ2-2; 11 bases map to TRBD2. Germline V CDR1 and CDR2: SGHRS, YFSETQ. The CDR3 covers 15 residues. The CDR3 is CASRTSGGNTGELIF. CDR3 DNA: TGCGCCAGCAGAACTAGCGGGGGTAACACCGGGGAGCTGATTTTT.

This sequence joins TRBV7-3 and TRBJ2-5, with 7 positions matching TRBD2. The germline gives CDR1 SGHTA, CDR2 FQGTGA. The CDR3 has 15 amino acids. With 5 bases clipped from V and 9 bases from J, the junction kept 15 bases outside the gene matches. As DNA, the CDR3 is TGTGCCAGCAGCCCCGGGGGGTTAGCGCCAAGGGCCCAGTACTTC. Protein product: CASSPGGLAPRAQYF.

In its sample, this clonotype was seen many times. The J gene is TRBJ2-3, the V gene TRBV7-2; D remains unclear. The CDR3 loop spans 13 amino acids. Trimming cost V 5 bases and J 1 base, with 7 bases left between them. Germline V lookup: CDR1 SGHTA, CDR2 FQGNSA. The CDR3 region has the DNA TGTGCCAGCAGCACAACCCGCACAGATACGCAGTATTTT. Amino acid sequence: CASSTTRTDTQYF.

This clonotype was seen repeatedly, ten times or more. The chain recombines TRBV7-9 with TRBJ1-1; 7 bases agree with TRBD1. The CDR3 sequence is 14 residues long. J lost 1 base, V lost 5 bases, and 4 bases had no gene match. Germline V lookup: CDR1 SEHNR, CDR2 FQNEAQ (reference sequence). This chain's CDR3 is CASSDRVRNTEAFF. The CDR3 nucleotides are TGTGCCAGCAGCGACAGGGTAAGGAACACTGAAGCTTTCTTT.